One sample yielded the 28 T cell receptor beta chains listed below, sequenced in a study of regulatory T cells in long-lasting Graves disease. According to the study, TCR beta libraries were built with iRepertoire HTBI primers and CDR3-region Arm-PCR. Each CDR3 protein gets one entry after TCRdb re-called the multiplex PCR reads with MiXCR. The table records over 350,000 distinct CDR3 sequences, 14% to 15% of them present only once. Time point here: newly diagnosed GD, antithyroid drugs for less than 3 months. With RNA extracted from PBMCs as input, the TCR library was made. The same sample was also studied in work on T cells in Graves' hyperthyroidism and ophthalmopathy.

The material was peripheral blood mononuclear cells (PBMCs), obtained at new diagnosis, from a patient treated with antithyroid drugs. All receptors come from a woman aged 40 to 55 with Graves disease.

The sample holds many counts of this clonotype. The rearrangement joins TRBV19 to TRBJ1-2, with D uncertain. This CDR3 has 15 residues. Germline CDR1 reads LNHDA; CDR2 reads SQIVND (reference sequence). With 3 bases removed from V and 0 bases from J, the gap between germline ends came to 11 bases. CDR3 loop: CASSMARGANYGYTF. As DNA, the CDR3 is TGTGCCAGTAGTATGGCCCGCGGGGCTAACTATGGCTACACCTTC.

In this sample, this clonotype turned up many times. This chain connects TRBV28 to TRBJ2-1; 8 bases line up with TRBD1. The V segment lost 5 bases and the J segment 8 bases; nucleotides outside the gene matches: 11. Germline CDR1 reads MDHEN; CDR2 reads SYDVKM. The CDR3 totals 15 residues. DNA for the CDR3: TGTGCCAGCAGTGCTCAGGGGGCGCTCTGGGATGAGCAGTTCTTC. As protein: CASSAQGALWDEQFF.

This clonotype was picked up many times. The CDR3 protein is CASSMDRGQKLFF. CDR3 nucleotides: TGTGCCAGCAGCATGGACAGGGGGCAAAAACTGTTTTTT. V gene TRBV6-1 combines with J gene TRBJ1-4, with 11 bases aligning to TRBD1. Trimming at V came to 6 bases and at J to 9 bases, leaving 3 bases not matched to a gene. In germline, CDR1 is MNHNS, CDR2 SASEGT. This CDR3 region has 13 residues.

This clonotype was found many times. The rearrangement joins TRBV3-1 to TRBJ1-1; no reliable D call. Germline CDR1 reads LGHDT; CDR2 reads YNNKEL (reference sequence). Trimming took 1 base from V and 11 from J, leaving 8 bases between them. This CDR3 is 11 amino acids long. The CDR3 coding sequence is TGTGCCAGCAGCCAAGGGCAGAGCGCTTTCTTT. Translated: CASSQGQSAFF.

The genes are TRBV14 and TRBJ2-3; a possible D gene is TRBD1 (6 bases). Germline lookup yields CDR1 SGHDN and CDR2 FVKESK. The CDR3 is 17 amino acids. V lost 4 bases and J 0 bases, leaving 17 bases between the germline ends. CDR3 coding DNA: TGTGCCAGCAGCCGCCCAGTGGGGGCTCGTAGCACAGATACGCAGTATTTT. This codes for CASSRPVGARSTDTQYF.

This clonotype was observed at least ten times. This sequence joins TRBV30 and TRBJ1-1, with no clear D. The CDR3 covers 16 residues. V lost 0 bases, J lost 0 bases, and 14 bases lay in between. Looked up from germline, CDR1 is GTSNPN and CDR2 is SVGIG (reference sequence). CDR3 DNA: TGTGCCTGGAGTGTAACCGCCACCTTTATGAACACTGAAGCTTTCTTT. Protein sequence: CAWSVTATFMNTEAFF.

The sample holds many counts of this clonotype. The chain joins TRBV7-8 to TRBJ1-5; D gene ambiguous. Germline CDR1 and CDR2: SGHVS and FQNEAQ. The CDR3 runs to 14 residues. The V gene lost 6 bases and the J gene lost 3 bases, with 12 bases spanning the gap. CDR3 bases: TGTGCCAGCAGGGCCGGGAGCGCCAATCAGCCCCAGCATTTT. This sequence encodes CASRAGSANQPQHF.

This clonotype was seen more than once but under ten times. The gene calls are TRBV28 and TRBJ2-1; 7 bases are a match to TRBD1. The ends lost 4 bases at V and 3 bases at J; junction bases unmatched: 6. The CDR3 runs 15 residues. Germline V CDR1 and CDR2: MDHEN, SYDVKM. CDR3 DNA: TGTGCCAGCAGTTCCCCCGGGACAGACTACAATGAGCAGTTCTTC. Its translation: CASSSPGTDYNEQFF.

This clonotype was detected only a few times. This chain links TRBV15 with TRBJ2-5; 10 bases are shared with TRBD1. Trimming cost V 5 bases and J 2 bases; bases outside gene matches: 5. The germline CDR1 and CDR2 sequences are LNHNV and YYDKDF (reference sequence). CDR3 length: 15 residues. The CDR3 DNA reads TGTGCCACCAGCGGCGGGACAGGGGCTCAAGAGACCCAGTACTTC. The encoded protein is CATSGGTGAQETQYF.

This clonotype was seen a handful of times. The gene calls are TRBV18 and TRBJ2-3, with D perhaps TRBD2 (6 bases). The V end lost 3 bases, the J end lost 0 bases, and 10 bases lay between the germline ends. Germline V gene data show CDR1 as KGHSH and CDR2 as LQKENI. This CDR3 comprises 15 residues. Here the CDR3 DNA reads TGTGCCAGCTCACCCCAAGCGGGCAGCACAGATACGCAGTATTTT. Amino acids: CASSPQAGSTDTQYF.

This chain links TRBV5-1 with TRBJ2-2; 11 nucleotides agree with TRBD2. V shed 4 bases, J shed 1 base, and the junction held 0 bases outside the gene matches. This CDR3 comprises 15 residues. Germline V gives CDR1 SGHRS, CDR2 YFSETQ. This CDR3 reads CASSGTSGNTGELFF. In nucleotides, the CDR3 is TGCGCCAGCAGCGGGACTAGCGGGAACACCGGGGAGCTGTTTTTT.

This clonotype was picked up many times. The chain has TRBV7-9 and TRBJ1-2; D uncertain. Germline V gene sequence: CDR1 SEHNR, CDR2 FQNEAQ (reference sequence). The CDR3 sequence is 13 residues long. Trimming shortened V by 5 bases and J by 6 bases, and 13 bases separated the two germline ends. CDR3 nucleotide sequence: TGTGCCAGCAGCCTAAACCAACGCGATGGCTACACCTTC. Its protein is CASSLNQRDGYTF.

The gene calls are TRBV15 and TRBJ1-6; no clear D gene. This CDR3 is built from 13 residues. V was clipped by 3 bases and J by 9 bases, with 9 bases between them. Germline V CDR1 and CDR2: LNHNV, YYDKDF (reference sequence). The CDR3 region has the DNA TGTGCCACCAGCAGCGTACCCGGTTCACCCCTCCACTTT. Amino acid sequence: CATSSVPGSPLHF.

This clonotype was picked up many times. The V and J genes are TRBV27 and TRBJ2-1; D not resolved. CDR3 length equals 17 residues. The V and J ends lost 5 bases and 4 bases respectively, with 21 bases between them. Per the germline V gene, CDR1 is MNHEY and CDR2 is SMNVEV (reference sequence). The CDR3 sequence: CASSVTSAKRLYNEQFF. The DNA for the CDR3 is TGTGCCAGCAGTGTTACCTCGGCGAAAAGACTTTACAATGAGCAGTTCTTC.

The chain uses TRBV19 and TRBJ2-1; tentatively, D is TRBD1 (5 bases). The CDR3 is 15 residues long. CDR1 is LNHDA, CDR2 SQIVND, per germline (reference sequence). Trimming removed 3 bases from V and 10 bases from J, with 19 bases in between. In nucleotides, the CDR3 is TGTGCCAGTAGTATGGCGTCCTCCCAGGGTTTCGAGCAGTTCTTC. Its protein product is CASSMASSQGFEQFF.

As concerns this clonotype: Given a much more abundant clone one base away, this may be a read error. The chain employs TRBV10-3 and TRBJ2-2; 8 bases match TRBD2. The CDR3 length is 16 residues. Germline V gene sequence: CDR1 ENHRY, CDR2 SYGVKD. The J segment lost 14 bases and the V segment lost 3 bases, leaving 17 bases of the junction unmatched. CDR3 nucleotides: TGTGCCATCAGTGATAGTCGGCGGGAGGCCCGGCTCATTCTGTTTTTT. Translating gives CAISDSRREARLILFF.

This clonotype was seen repeatedly, ten times or more. This rearrangement joins TRBV28 to TRBJ2-1; 9 bases are a match to TRBD2. The V segment lost 2 bases and the J segment 8 bases; nucleotides outside the gene matches: 13. The CDR3 loop spans 17 amino acids. From germline, CDR1 is MDHEN and CDR2 SYDVKM. The CDR3 reads CASSLGIAGAFRDEQFF. CDR3 bases: TGTGCCAGCAGTTTAGGGATAGCGGGAGCATTTAGGGATGAGCAGTTCTTC.

This clonotype was recorded many times. This rearrangement joins TRBV28 to TRBJ1-1; D might be TRBD1 (6 bases). The CDR3 totals 19 residues. V was pared by 3 bases and J by 2 bases, with 25 bases between. Germline V gene sequence: CDR1 MDHEN, CDR2 SYDVKM. This chain's CDR3 is CASSFISVSQGGNNTEAFF. CDR3 coding DNA: TGTGCCAGCAGTTTTATTTCGGTCTCACAGGGTGGTAATAACACTGAAGCTTTCTTT.

Points on this clonotype: A clone one base away is much larger, so this may be a read error. This chain joins TRBV28 and TRBJ2-5; the D gene could be TRBD1 or TRBD2 (5 bases each). Germline CDR1 reads MDHEN; CDR2 reads SYDVKM. The CDR3 contains 15 residues. The CDR3 is CASTRDIRGWETQHF. Here the CDR3 DNA reads TGTGCCAGCACACGCGACATAAGGGGTTGGGAGACCCAGCACTTC. The variable domain in full, with the rest retrieved from reference TRBV28 and TRBJ2-5, is DVKVTQSSRYLVKRTGEKVFLECVQDMDHENMFWYRQDPGLGLRLIYFSYDVKMKEKGDIPEGYSVSREKKERFSLILESASTNQTSMYLCASTRDIRGWETQHFGPGTRLLVL.

This clonotype was seen many times. This chain connects TRBV7-2 to TRBJ1-1, with a tentative D call TRBD1 (6 bases). CDR3 length: 16 amino acids. Germline-derived CDR1 and CDR2 are SGHTA and FQGNSA. The V end was cut by 2 bases, the J end by 10 bases, with 23 bases between. CDR3 region: CASSLIIGGLVRGAFF. In DNA, the CDR3 is TGTGCCAGCAGCTTAATAATTGGGGGCTTGGTCAGGGGAGCTTTCTTT.

This clonotype came up once. The chain employs TRBV12-3 or TRBV12-4 and TRBJ1-6, with D perhaps matching TRBD1 (6 bases). This CDR3 spans 15 amino acids. Deletions cut 5 bases from V and 7 bases from J, with 15 bases between. The CDR3 region is CASSPDSGGNSPLHF. The CDR3 nucleotides read TGTGCCAGCAGTCCCGACAGCGGGGGCAATTCACCCCTCCACTTT.

Concerning this clonotype: This clone may be a read error of a much larger clone one base away. V and J are TRBV28 and TRBJ1-5, with TRBD1 matching 7 bases. Germline loops: CDR1 MDHEN, CDR2 SYDVKM. The CDR3 runs to 15 residues. The V and J ends lost 1 base and 3 bases, in that order; junction bases with no gene match: 3. The CDR3, as DNA: TGTGCCAGCAGTTTATCGGGACAGCACAATCAGCCCCAGCATTTT. Its translation is CASSLSGQHNQPQHF.

Note on this clonotype: Just one base apart from a much larger clone, this may be a read error. The CDR3 sequence is CSARDDGLETQYF. In DNA form, the CDR3 reads TGCAGTGCTAGAGACGACGGCCTAGAGACCCAGTACTTC. This chain uses TRBV20-1 with TRBJ2-5; D not certain. This CDR3 has 13 residues. Germline V gives CDR1 DFQATT, CDR2 SNEGSKA (reference sequence). Trimming stripped 0 bases from V and 4 bases from J, with 9 bases between.

In its sample, this clonotype was seen many times. Its ends do not fully match the called genes, so a read error is possible. The chain links TRBV9 to TRBJ1-1; the D is unclear. The V gene's germline CDR1 is SGDLS and CDR2 YYNGEE. This CDR3 contains 14 residues. The CDR3 bases are TGTGCCAGCAACGTAGTTGTGGTAGGGACTGAAGCTTTCTTT. Translating it yields CASNVVVVGTEAFF. Using reference TRBV9 and TRBJ1-1 for the parts outside the CDR3, the full variable domain is DSGVTQTPKHLITATGQRVTLRCSPRSGDLSVYWYQQSLDQGLQFLIQYYNGEERAKGNILERFSAQQFPDLHSELNLSSLELGDSALYFCASNVVVVGTEAFFGQGTRLTVV.

This chain uses TRBV28 with TRBJ2-1, with 9 bases aligning to TRBD2. CDR1 is MDHEN and CDR2 is SYDVKM in the germline V gene. The V gene end was trimmed by 5 bases and the J gene end by 7 bases; junction bases not matched to a gene: 6. The CDR3 loop spans 14 amino acids. CDR3 in DNA: TGTGCCAGCAGTACCGGGACTAGCAGGAATGAGCAGTTCTTC. As protein: CASSTGTSRNEQFF.

This clonotype was seen at least ten times. The chain carries TRBV7-2 and TRBJ2-7; no definite D call. V was trimmed by 3 bases and J by 3 bases, leaving 9 bases between them. The CDR3 runs to 13 residues. Germline values: CDR1 SGHTA, CDR2 FQGNSA. The CDR3 is CASSLSTFYEQYF. As DNA, the CDR3 is TGTGCCAGCAGCTTGAGTACCTTCTACGAGCAGTACTTC.

A note on this clonotype: Germline and junction disagree at one end, which may indicate a read error. The rearrangement uses TRBV7-2 and TRBJ1-2, with D uncertain. Germline V gene sequence: CDR1 SGHTA, CDR2 FQGNSA. This CDR3 is built from 16 residues. CDR3 region: CASSLVAGLGDYGYIF. CDR3 nucleotide sequence: TGTGCCAGCAGCTTAGTTGCGGGGTTGGGAGACTATGGCTACATCTTC.

The J gene is TRBJ1-1, the V gene TRBV28; tentative D call: TRBD1 (6 bases). Germline loops: CDR1 MDHEN, CDR2 SYDVKM. CDR3 length equals 16 residues. Deletions cut 1 base from V and 4 bases from J, with 16 bases between. CDR3 sequence reads: CASSLSPLGGGTEAFF. CDR3 DNA: TGTGCCAGCAGTTTATCCCCCTTGGGAGGGGGCACTGAAGCTTTCTTT.